This passage covers 32 T cell receptor beta chains from one sample sequenced in a study of CD8 T cells in Susac syndrome. RNA was extracted with the RNeasy kit, and a quantity of roughly 0.45 to 1 ug was reverse transcribed using random hexamers. TCRdb itself ran the immunoSEQ multiplex PCR reads through MiXCR, one entry per CDR3 protein. This table has 150,000 to 200,000 distinct CDR3 sequences, roughly 90% appearing once. Specimen: CD4+ T cells from PBMCs. These receptors came from a human donor with Susac syndrome.

This clonotype has a single count. The V and J genes are TRBV12-3 or TRBV12-4 and TRBJ2-1, with TRBD2 matching over 8 bases. After removal of 10 bases from V and 3 bases from J, the junction contained 8 bases not matched to a gene. The CDR3 covers 14 residues. The CDR3 DNA is TGTGCCATCGGGGGGGCGACCAGCTACAATGAGCAGTTCTTC. Residues: CAIGGATSYNEQFF.

The chain links TRBV3-1 to TRBJ1-1; TRBD1 might be the D (5 bases). V was trimmed by 4 bases and J by 0 bases, leaving 15 bases between them. The CDR3 consists of 16 residues. Germline CDR1 is LGHDT and CDR2 is YNNKEL (reference sequence). CDR3 protein: CASSRLVGGMNTEAFF. CDR3 coding DNA: TGTGCCAGCAGCCGCCTAGTCGGGGGAATGAACACTGAAGCTTTCTTT.

The V gene is TRBV3-1, the J gene TRBJ2-1; TRBD1 might be the D (6 bases). Germline CDR1 is LGHDT and CDR2 is YNNKEL (reference sequence). V was trimmed by 5 bases and J by 5 bases, leaving 13 bases between them. The length of the CDR3 is 14 residues. This CDR3 reads CASSVLTGNNEQFF. In DNA form, the CDR3 reads TGTGCCAGCAGCGTTTTGACAGGTAACAATGAGCAGTTCTTC.

This chain uses TRBV7-2 with TRBJ1-5; a possible D gene is TRBD1 (6 bases). Trimming stripped 5 bases from V and 1 base from J, with 12 bases between. This CDR3 is built from 15 residues. CDR1 is SGHTA and CDR2 is FQGNSA in the germline V gene. The CDR3 bases are TGTGCCAGCAGCCCATACGACAGGAGCAATCAGCCCCAGCATTTT. This translates into CASSPYDRSNQPQHF.

The V call is TRBV3-1, the J call TRBJ2-1, with 8 positions matching TRBD1. With 0 bases clipped from V and 4 bases from J, the junction kept 8 bases outside the gene matches. Germline CDR1 reads LGHDT; CDR2 reads YNNKEL (reference sequence). The CDR3 is 17 residues long. The chain's CDR3 is CASSQDGQGIGYNEQFF. The CDR3 nucleotides are TGTGCCAGCAGCCAAGATGGACAGGGTATTGGGTACAATGAGCAGTTCTTC.

This sequence joins TRBV29-1 and TRBJ1-2; 8 bases match TRBD1. The CDR3 runs 12 residues. In germline, CDR1 is SQVTM, CDR2 ANQGSEA. Unmatched junction bases numbered 6, after V lost 6 bases and J lost 6 bases. The CDR3 is CSVHGQGDGYTF. Written as DNA, the CDR3 is TGCAGCGTCCACGGACAGGGTGATGGCTACACCTTC.

The sample holds a few counts of this clonotype. V usage is TRBV7-2 and J usage is TRBJ2-7; D perhaps matches TRBD1 (5 bases). V lost 5 bases and J lost 6, with 8 bases in between. This CDR3 comprises 11 residues. Germline V gene sequence: CDR1 SGHTA, CDR2 FQGNSA. DNA for the CDR3: TGTGCCAGCAGCGCCAGGGTCGAGCAGTACTTC. It codes for CASSARVEQYF.

In its sample, this clonotype was seen once. The rearrangement uses TRBV4-2 and TRBJ1-5; D is ambiguous. V lost 1 base and J 5 bases, leaving 9 bases between the germline ends. CDR1 and CDR2 from the germline V gene are LGHNA and YNFKEQ. CDR3 length: 14 amino acids. The CDR3 region is CASSQGKGDQPQHF. The DNA for the CDR3 is TGTGCCAGCAGCCAAGGGAAAGGAGATCAGCCCCAGCATTTT.

The chain joins TRBV5-6 to TRBJ2-5, with 7 bases that match TRBD2. The CDR3 spans 17 residues. The ends lost 0 bases at V and 0 bases at J; junction bases unmatched: 8. Germline V gene data show CDR1 as SGHDT and CDR2 as YYEEEE. The chain's CDR3 is CASSLGGSGHNQETQYF. CDR3 DNA sequence: TGTGCCAGCAGCTTGGGGGGTAGCGGGCACAACCAAGAGACCCAGTACTTC.

The rearrangement joins TRBV6-1 to TRBJ1-1; D remains ambiguous. The V end lost 3 bases, the J end lost 0 bases, and 8 bases lay between the germline ends. Germline V CDR1 and CDR2: MNHNS, SASEGT. This CDR3 has 14 amino acids. In nucleotides, the CDR3 is TGTGCCAGCAGTGAGGTGCAAATGAACACTGAAGCTTTCTTT. It yields the protein CASSEVQMNTEAFF.

This clonotype was observed once. The CDR3 loop is CASSLDGQGNGYTF. CDR3 sequence (DNA): TGTGCCAGCAGCTTAGATGGACAGGGGAACGGCTACACCTTC. J is TRBJ1-2 and V is TRBV7-8, with 9 bases that match TRBD1. Looked up from germline, CDR1 is SGHVS and CDR2 is FQNEAQ. The CDR3 is made up of 14 amino acids. With V trimmed by 1 base and J by 8 bases, 5 bases remained unmatched.

J is TRBJ1-1 and V is TRBV5-4; D is possibly TRBD1 (5 bases). Trimming left V 4 bases short and J 6 bases short, with 16 bases between. The germline gives CDR1 SGHNT, CDR2 YYREEE (reference sequence). This CDR3 spans 14 amino acids. CDR3 in amino acids: CASSPQGGRAEAFF. The CDR3 DNA follows: TGTGCCAGCAGCCCCCAGGGAGGGAGGGCTGAAGCTTTCTTT. Filled out from reference TRBV5-4 and TRBJ1-1, the complete variable domain reads ETGVTQSPTHLIKTRGQQVTLRCSSQSGHNTVSWYQQALGQGPQFIFQYYREEENGRGNFPPRFSGLQFPNYSSELNVNALELDDSALYLCASSPQGGRAEAFFGQGTRLTVV.

This rearrangement joins TRBV28 to TRBJ1-5; 8 bases line up with TRBD1. The CDR3 consists of 16 residues. Germline V gene data show CDR1 as MDHEN and CDR2 as SYDVKM. V shed 5 bases and J 9 bases; nucleotides not matched to a gene: 15. CDR3 protein: CASSAPDRGLLRPQHF. The DNA of the CDR3 is TGTGCCAGCAGTGCTCCCGACAGGGGCCTACTGAGGCCCCAGCATTTT.

The chain links TRBV20-1 to TRBJ2-1; 13 nucleotides match TRBD2. After removal of 0 bases from V and 6 bases from J, the junction contained 5 bases not matched to a gene. Per germline, CDR1 DFQATT and CDR2 SNEGSKA (reference sequence). The CDR3 covers 16 residues. Here the CDR3 reads CSARDEGLAGINEQFF. The DNA of the CDR3 is TGCAGTGCTAGAGATGAGGGACTAGCGGGGATCAATGAGCAGTTCTTC.

The chain is built from TRBV14 and TRBJ2-1; 14 bases align to TRBD2. From germline, CDR1 is SGHDN and CDR2 FVKESK. The CDR3 length is 20 residues. Trimming removed 0 bases from V and 4 bases from J; junction bases left unmatched: 11. The CDR3 reads CASSQEAGRGLAGVYNEQFF. DNA for the CDR3: TGTGCCAGCAGCCAAGAGGCAGGGAGGGGACTAGCGGGAGTTTACAATGAGCAGTTCTTC.

This clonotype was picked up one time. This sequence joins TRBV6-5 and TRBJ2-1; D is uncertain. CDR1 is MNHEY, CDR2 SVGAGI, per germline. The V and J ends lost 6 bases and 4 bases respectively, with 10 bases between them. CDR3 size: 13 residues. In DNA form, the CDR3 reads TGTGCCAGCAGGTCAAACCAGTACAATGAGCAGTTCTTC. Its protein is CASRSNQYNEQFF.

The chain is built from TRBV6-1 and TRBJ1-4, with 10 bases identical to TRBD1. The germline gives CDR1 MNHNS, CDR2 SASEGT. The CDR3 has 17 amino acids. Trimming at V came to 4 bases and at J to 10 bases, leaving 15 bases not matched to a gene. CDR3 sequence reads: CASSVASPTGGGSKLFF. CDR3 in DNA: TGTGCCAGCAGTGTGGCGAGCCCGACAGGGGGCGGATCAAAACTGTTTTTT.

As regards this clonotype: The junction differs from germline at one of its ends, possibly a read error. V and J are TRBV7-7 and TRBJ2-1, with 12 bases that match TRBD2. Germline V gene data show CDR1 as SSHAT and CDR2 as FNYEAQ (reference sequence). The CDR3 length is 16 residues. The CDR3 coding sequence is TGTGCTAGCAGCTTAGGCGGACTAGCGGGACTCAATGAGCAGTTCTTC. Residues: CASSLGGLAGLNEQFF.

CDR3 in DNA: TGTGCCAGCAGTTTAACCCGCGGGACAGAAGAGCAGTACTTC. Translating gives CASSLTRGTEEQYF. The rearrangement joins TRBV27 to TRBJ2-7; tentatively, D is TRBD1 (7 bases). V dropped 2 bases and J dropped 7 bases, with 15 bases sitting between them. The CDR3 totals 14 residues. Germline values: CDR1 MNHEY, CDR2 SMNVEV (reference sequence).

The chain carries TRBV29-1 and TRBJ2-7; TRBD1 agrees at 8 bases. This CDR3 region has 15 residues. V gave up 6 bases and J gave up 2 bases; unmatched junction bases: 12. The V gene's germline CDR1 is SQVTM and CDR2 ANQGSEA. Here the CDR3 DNA reads TGCAGCGTCCTAGGGACAGGTGCGTCTGCCTACGAGCAGTACTTC. Translation gives CSVLGTGASAYEQYF.

This sequence joins TRBV12-3 or TRBV12-4 and TRBJ1-1; D remains unclear. Trimming stripped 2 bases from V and 1 base from J, with 11 bases between. The CDR3 sequence is 15 residues long. The CDR3 region is CASSLIGVGNTEAFF. The CDR3 DNA reads TGTGCCAGCAGTTTAATCGGGGTTGGGAACACTGAAGCTTTCTTT.

This clonotype appeared a single time. A read error may produce the germline difference seen at one junction end. The genes are TRBV6-5 and TRBJ2-5, with 9 nucleotides matching TRBD1. The germline gives CDR1 MNHEY, CDR2 SVGAGI. This CDR3 has 15 residues. The CDR3 region is CASSHSMGTGETQYF. The CDR3 coding sequence is TGTGCCAGCAGTCACTCGATGGGGACAGGGGAGACCCAGTACTTC.

A single count supports this clonotype. The chain links TRBV6-2 or TRBV6-3 to TRBJ2-4; D call uncertain. The CDR3 totals 16 residues. Trimming cost V 7 bases and J 0 bases, with 16 bases left between them. Germline CDR1 is MNHEY and CDR2 is SVGEGT. The chain's CDR3 is CASTPRLNLAKNIQYF. The CDR3, as DNA: TGTGCCAGCACCCCCCGTTTGAATCTAGCCAAAAACATTCAGTACTTC.

This chain links TRBV4-1 with TRBJ2-7, with 10 bases identical to TRBD1. This CDR3 has 18 residues. Germline V gives CDR1 MGHRA, CDR2 YSYEKL. V was pared by 0 bases and J by 0 bases, with 8 bases of the junction left unmatched. CDR3 protein: CASSQDIAGTGVSYEQYF. The CDR3 nucleotides read TGCGCCAGCAGCCAAGATATAGCGGGGACAGGGGTCTCCTACGAGCAGTACTTC.

In nucleotides, the CDR3 is TGTGCCAGCAGCCCCCCCTCGGCACGCGATACGCAGTATTTT. Protein product: CASSPPSARDTQYF. The chain links TRBV9 to TRBJ2-3; D remains ambiguous. The V end was cut by 4 bases, the J end by 6 bases, with 15 bases between. Looked up from germline, CDR1 is SGDLS and CDR2 is YYNGEE. The CDR3 contains 14 residues. The complete variable domain, with remaining parts taken from reference TRBV9 and TRBJ2-3, reads DSGVTQTPKHLITATGQRVTLRCSPRSGDLSVYWYQQSLDQGLQFLIQYYNGEERAKGNILERFSAQQFPDLHSELNLSSLELGDSALYFCASSPPSARDTQYFGPGTRLTVL.

The CDR3: CASSGWGGSNTGELFF. The CDR3 DNA reads TGTGCCAGCAGCGGGTGGGGAGGGTCGAACACCGGGGAGCTGTTTTTT. The chain links TRBV7-8 to TRBJ2-2, with 7 bases matching TRBD2. Germline V gives CDR1 SGHVS, CDR2 FQNEAQ. The CDR3 runs to 16 residues. J lost 0 bases, V lost 5 bases, and 6 bases had no gene match.

The chain couples TRBV28 to TRBJ2-7; a weak D match, TRBD2 (5 bases). CDR1 MDHEN and CDR2 SYDVKM come from the germline V gene. V lost 9 bases, J lost 7 bases, and 19 bases lay in between. The length of the CDR3 is 13 residues. The CDR3 loop reads CASTGSPTGEQYF. The CDR3 nucleotides read TGTGCCAGTACGGGGAGTCCCACGGGGGAGCAGTACTTC.

V and J are TRBV5-1 and TRBJ1-6; 7 positions agree with TRBD1. CDR1 is SGHRS and CDR2 is YFSETQ in the germline V gene. The CDR3 sequence is 17 residues long. J was trimmed by 4 bases and V by 3 bases; bases with no gene match: 10. CDR3 in DNA: TGCGCCAGCAGCTCTGGACAGGCCGGCCGTTATAATTCACCCCTCCACTTT. It translates to CASSSGQAGRYNSPLHF.

The genes are TRBV7-2 and TRBJ2-1; D not resolved. V shed 3 bases and J shed 7 bases, with 7 bases lying between them. Per the germline V gene, CDR1 is SGHTA and CDR2 is FQGNSA. The CDR3 spans 12 residues. The CDR3 sequence is CASSLMVNEQFF. The CDR3 coding sequence is TGTGCCAGCAGCTTGATGGTAAATGAGCAGTTCTTC. The complete variable domain, with remaining parts taken from reference TRBV7-2 and TRBJ2-1, reads GAGVSQSPSNKVTEKGKDVELRCDPISGHTALYWYRQSLGQGLEFLIYFQGNSAPDKSGLPSDRFSAERTGGSVSTLTIQRTQQEDSAVYLCASSLMVNEQFFGPGTRLTVL.

The chain recombines TRBV28 with TRBJ1-2; D is uncertain. This CDR3 is built from 13 residues. Germline assignment: CDR1 MDHEN and CDR2 SYDVKM. The ends were cut back, 4 bases at V and 8 bases at J, with 14 bases in the middle. CDR3 nucleotides: TGTGCCAGCAGTTCTGGGCAGAGCCTAGGCTACACCTTC. Amino acid sequence: CASSSGQSLGYTF.

This chain links TRBV12-3 or TRBV12-4 with TRBJ1-5; 8 nucleotides match TRBD1. The CDR3 spans 18 residues. After removal of 3 bases from V and 1 base from J, the junction contained 11 bases not matched to a gene. As DNA, the CDR3 is TGTGCCAGCAGTTTCAATCAGGGGGCCGAGGGAAGCAATCAGCCCCAGCATTTT. This gives the protein CASSFNQGAEGSNQPQHF.

The chain has TRBV20-1 and TRBJ2-2; tentatively, D is TRBD1 or TRBD2 (5 bases each). The CDR3 is 16 residues long. Per the germline V gene, CDR1 is DFQATT and CDR2 is SNEGSKA (reference sequence). Deletions cut 6 bases from V and 1 base from J, with 18 bases between. The CDR3, as DNA: TGCAGTGCGCTCCCCCCACGGGACCTGAACACCGGGGAGCTGTTTTTT. Its protein is CSALPPRDLNTGELFF.